One and the same sample provided the 30 T cell receptor beta chains below, sequenced in a study of shared clonotypes between healthy human individuals. Positive CCR7 selection of CD45RO-negative cells yielded the naive CD8 cells, and terminally differentiated effector memory CD45RA+ cells were excluded. Profiled with immunoSEQ multiplex PCR; TCRdb holds only in-frame clones, not every one. The table includes 760,000 or so clones, roughly 96% detected once. The sample comprised naive CD8+ T cells sorted from blood. Receptors were obtained from a man aged 30-40 years in good health.

This rearrangement joins TRBV19 to TRBJ2-7; 12 bases align to TRBD2. The CDR3 consists of 14 residues. Germline CDR1 reads LNHDA; CDR2 reads SQIVND (reference sequence). Trimming took 7 bases from V and 4 from J; bases not matched to a gene: 5. The CDR3 coding sequence is TGTGCCAGTACACAGACTAGCGGGAGTTACGAGCAGTACTTC. Protein sequence: CASTQTSGSYEQYF. The variable domain in full, with the rest retrieved from reference TRBV19 and TRBJ2-7, is DGGITQSPKYLFRKEGQNVTLSCEQNLNHDAMYWYRQDPGQGLRLIYYSQIVNDFQKGDIAEGYSVSREKKESFPLTVTSAQKNPTAFYLCASTQTSGSYEQYFGPGTRLTVT.

This sequence joins TRBV5-1 and TRBJ1-2, with 7 bases lining up with TRBD1. Germline CDR1 reads SGHRS; CDR2 reads YFSETQ. CDR3 length: 15 residues. V was pared by 0 bases and J by 6 bases, with 8 bases of the junction left unmatched. In nucleotides, the CDR3 is TGCGCCAGCAGCTTGGGCCTAGGGGGCATCGATGGCTACACCTTC. Amino acid sequence: CASSLGLGGIDGYTF.

V usage is TRBV25-1 and J usage is TRBJ2-7, with 7 bases matching TRBD1. This CDR3 has 13 amino acids. Germline trimming cut 5 bases from V and 1 base from J; bases unmatched to any gene: 2. The germline gives CDR1 MGHDK, CDR2 SYGVNS. The CDR3: CASSYRGSYEQYF. The CDR3 nucleotides read TGTGCCAGCAGTTACAGGGGATCCTACGAGCAGTACTTC.

The V and J genes are TRBV5-1 and TRBJ2-1, with 9 bases aligning to TRBD2. Germline trimming cut 7 bases from V and 8 bases from J; bases unmatched to any gene: 7. This CDR3 spans 13 amino acids. Germline loops: CDR1 SGHRS, CDR2 YFSETQ. CDR3 coding DNA: TGCGCCAGCCAAAAAGCGGGAGGCTATGAGCAGTTCTTC. The encoded protein is CASQKAGGYEQFF.

The V and J genes are TRBV5-6 and TRBJ2-7; 9 positions agree with TRBD1. The CDR3 length is 13 residues. V shed 5 bases, J shed 0 bases, and the junction held 0 bases outside the gene matches. Per germline, CDR1 SGHDT and CDR2 YYEEEE. The CDR3 region is CASRGQGSYEQYF. CDR3 nucleotides: TGTGCCAGCAGGGGACAGGGCTCCTACGAGCAGTACTTC.

The chain couples TRBV15 to TRBJ2-7; 14 nucleotides align to TRBD2. V shed 8 bases and J 4 bases; nucleotides not matched to a gene: 4. This CDR3 region has 14 residues. CDR1 is LNHNV and CDR2 is YYDKDF in the germline V gene (reference sequence). The CDR3 DNA reads as TGTGCCACCTCCGGGACTAGCGGGAGTTACGAGCAGTACTTC. Translated: CATSGTSGSYEQYF.

The chain couples TRBV29-1 to TRBJ1-1, with D maybe TRBD1 (5 bases). The CDR3 is 15 residues long. Trimming removed 1 base at V and 0 bases at J, with 12 bases between. The germline V gene encodes CDR1 SQVTM and CDR2 ANQGSEA. CDR3 residues: CSVEGGDLVNTEAFF. The CDR3 coding sequence is TGCAGCGTTGAAGGAGGGGACCTGGTGAACACTGAAGCTTTCTTT.

This chain uses TRBV28 with TRBJ2-7, with TRBD1 identical over 8 bases. The CDR3 sequence is 13 residues long. Losses at the gene ends were 5 bases for V and 6 bases for J; bases not matched to a gene: 6. Germline V CDR1 and CDR2: MDHEN, SYDVKM. The DNA for the CDR3 is TGTGCCAGCAGTACCAGGGGGCCGGTCGAGCAGTACTTC. This encodes CASSTRGPVEQYF. Looking up the rest from reference TRBV28 and TRBJ2-7 gives the full variable domain: DVKVTQSSRYLVKRTGEKVFLECVQDMDHENMFWYRQDPGLGLRLIYFSYDVKMKEKGDIPEGYSVSREKKERFSLILESASTNQTSMYLCASSTRGPVEQYFGPGTRLTVT.

The chain couples TRBV18 to TRBJ2-1; D is undetermined. CDR3 length: 13 amino acids. V lost 3 bases to trimming and J lost 8 bases, with 11 bases between them. Germline assignment: CDR1 KGHSH and CDR2 LQKENI. The DNA of the CDR3 is TGTGCCAGCTCACCCTTGGGGATCCATGAGCAGTTCTTC. Translation: CASSPLGIHEQFF.

The chain uses TRBV7-6 and TRBJ2-7; TRBD1 agrees at 8 bases. The CDR3 is made up of 14 amino acids. The V and J ends lost 1 base and 5 bases, in that order; junction bases with no gene match: 4. Looked up from germline, CDR1 is SGHVS and CDR2 is FNYEAQ. CDR3 in amino acids: CASSLGQGANEQYF. CDR3 nucleotides: TGTGCCAGCAGCTTAGGGCAGGGGGCCAACGAGCAGTACTTC.

The chain uses TRBV7-9 and TRBJ2-1, with D uncertain. The CDR3 sequence is 13 residues long. V dropped 3 bases and J dropped 5 bases, with 8 bases sitting between them. CDR1 and CDR2 (germline): SEHNR, FQNEAQ (reference sequence). The CDR3 loop is CASSFPANNEQFF. The CDR3 DNA reads TGTGCCAGCAGCTTTCCAGCGAACAATGAGCAGTTCTTC.

V is TRBV27 and J is TRBJ2-7; D might be TRBD2 (5 bases). Germline V gives CDR1 MNHEY, CDR2 SMNVEV (reference sequence). The CDR3 is 15 amino acids. V was cut by 5 bases and J by 0 bases, with 14 bases left in between. The CDR3, as DNA: TGTGCCAGCAGTCCTTTTCGCGGGTACTCCTACGAGCAGTACTTC. Its protein is CASSPFRGYSYEQYF.

The gene calls are TRBV5-1 and TRBJ2-7; D is unclear. The germline V gene has CDR1 SGHRS and CDR2 YFSETQ. V dropped 1 base and J dropped 3 bases, with 17 bases sitting between them. This CDR3 has 16 amino acids. CDR3: CASSLSGAPTFYEQYF. CDR3 DNA: TGCGCCAGCAGCTTGTCTGGAGCCCCTACCTTCTACGAGCAGTACTTC.

The CDR3 region is CASGGGEREGLVDDEQYF. As DNA, the CDR3 is TGTGCCAGCGGCGGGGGCGAGCGGGAGGGCCTAGTAGATGACGAGCAGTACTTC. The chain recombines TRBV2 with TRBJ2-7; the match to TRBD2 covers 10 bases. Germline V lookup: CDR1 SNHLY, CDR2 FYNNEI. The trim removed 8 bases at V and 5 bases at J, leaving 21 bases unmatched. The CDR3 covers 18 residues. The variable domain in full, completed from reference TRBV2 and TRBJ2-7, reads EPEVTQTPSHQVTQMGQEVILRCVPISNHLYFYWYRQILGQKVEFLVSFYNNEISEKSEIFDDQFSVERPDGSNFTLKIRSTKLEDSAMYFCASGGGEREGLVDDEQYFGPGTRLTVT.

The table lists this clone with a count of one. J is TRBJ2-3 and V is TRBV5-1, with D tentatively TRBD2 (6 bases). This CDR3 has 15 residues. Trimming stripped 7 bases from V and 6 bases from J, with 21 bases between. CDR1 and CDR2 (germline): SGHRS, YFSETQ. The CDR3 region is CASRTRGTPRDTQYF. The CDR3 DNA follows: TGCGCCAGCCGTACTCGGGGGACGCCGAGGGATACGCAGTATTTT.

The V and J genes are TRBV5-4 and TRBJ2-1; unclear D gene. The V gene's germline CDR1 is SGHNT and CDR2 YYREEE (reference sequence). The V gene lost 1 base and the J gene lost 3 bases, with 5 bases spanning the gap. This CDR3 has 13 amino acids. In DNA, the CDR3 is TGTGCCAGCAGCTTGACTAACTACAATGAGCAGTTCTTC. This gives the protein CASSLTNYNEQFF.

The rearrangement links TRBV10-2 to TRBJ2-3; 10 bases match TRBD2. The CDR3 runs to 15 residues. From germline, CDR1 is WSHSY and CDR2 SAAADI. The J segment lost 5 bases and the V segment lost 5 bases, leaving 7 bases of the junction unmatched. CDR3 nucleotide sequence: TGCGCCAGCAGTATCAGCGGGAGGGCCAGAGATACGCAGTATTTT. Amino acids: CASSISGRARDTQYF.

The chain recombines TRBV7-9 with TRBJ1-2, with unresolved D. The germline V and J ends were trimmed by 1 base and 4 bases, with 16 bases remaining between them. The V gene's germline CDR1 is SEHNR and CDR2 FQNEAQ (reference sequence). The CDR3 extends over 16 amino acids. CDR3 sequence reads: CASSLVSQAPRYGYTF. The CDR3 DNA is TGTGCCAGCAGCTTAGTGTCCCAGGCTCCGCGCTATGGCTACACCTTC.

The chain is built from TRBV5-4 and TRBJ2-1; D is unclear. CDR3 length: 13 residues. Trimming pared 4 bases from V and 5 bases from J, leaving 10 bases between. Germline V gene lookup returns CDR1 SGHNT and CDR2 YYREEE (reference sequence). CDR3 sequence reads: CASSLGSHNEQFF. The CDR3, as DNA: TGTGCCAGCAGCCTGGGATCTCACAATGAGCAGTTCTTC.

The chain uses TRBV2 and TRBJ2-1; the D gene is possibly TRBD1 (6 bases). Trimming shortened V by 4 bases and J by 1 base, and 17 bases separated the two germline ends. CDR3 size: 17 residues. Germline CDR1 is SNHLY and CDR2 is FYNNEI. The chain's CDR3 is CASSAMWQGKSYNEQFF. CDR3 nucleotides: TGTGCCAGCAGTGCAATGTGGCAGGGGAAATCCTACAATGAGCAGTTCTTC.

Here the CDR3 DNA reads TGTGCCAGCAGTGGAAAAAATGGAAACACCATATATTTT. Residues: CASSGKNGNTIYF. The rearrangement links TRBV2 to TRBJ1-3, with no clear D. The CDR3 totals 13 residues. Germline V gene lookup returns CDR1 SNHLY and CDR2 FYNNEI. The germline V and J ends were trimmed by 4 bases and 3 bases, with 7 bases remaining between them.

CDR3 sequence reads: CASNGRELYNEQFF. Here the CDR3 DNA reads TGTGCCAGCAATGGGCGGGAGCTCTACAATGAGCAGTTCTTC. The chain joins TRBV2 to TRBJ2-1; 7 positions agree with TRBD2. V shed 7 bases, J shed 3 bases, and the junction held 6 bases outside the gene matches. The CDR3 has 14 residues. Germline loops: CDR1 SNHLY, CDR2 FYNNEI.

In its sample, this clone was seen once. The rearrangement links TRBV27 to TRBJ1-3; a weak D match, TRBD1 (5 bases). Deletions cut 4 bases from V and 8 bases from J, with 12 bases between. CDR3 size: 13 residues. CDR1 MNHEY and CDR2 SMNVEV come from the germline V gene (reference sequence). The CDR3: CASSSDLGDTIYF. DNA for the CDR3: TGTGCCAGCAGTTCTGACCTAGGGGACACCATATATTTT.

This chain uses TRBV9 with TRBJ1-1; D is unresolved. V lost 4 bases and J 8 bases, leaving 12 bases between the germline ends. In germline, CDR1 is SGDLS, CDR2 YYNGEE. The CDR3 has 12 amino acids. The CDR3 sequence is CASSSGTAEAFF. The CDR3, as DNA: TGTGCCAGCAGCTCAGGAACCGCCGAAGCTTTCTTT.

The CDR3 DNA sequence: TGTGCCAGCAGTTCGGGCTGGGGAAGCTACGAGCAGTACTTC. Translating gives CASSSGWGSYEQYF. This rearrangement joins TRBV5-5 to TRBJ2-7; D gene ambiguous. CDR3 length: 14 residues. Germline values: CDR1 SGHKS, CDR2 YYEKEE (reference sequence). The ends were cut back, 5 bases at V and 3 bases at J, with 15 bases in the middle.

This chain connects TRBV7-2 to TRBJ2-1, with TRBD2 as a possible D gene (5 bases). Germline V gene sequence: CDR1 SGHTA, CDR2 FQGNSA. The CDR3 runs to 14 residues. V was pared by 3 bases and J by 6 bases, with 12 bases between. CDR3 residues: CASSFLTSFNEQFF. The CDR3 DNA reads as TGTGCCAGCAGCTTCCTCACTAGTTTCAATGAGCAGTTCTTC.

The rearrangement joins TRBV29-1 to TRBJ2-1; a weak D match, TRBD1 (5 bases). The germline gives CDR1 SQVTM, CDR2 ANQGSEA. This CDR3 comprises 13 residues. Trimming pared 6 bases from V and 3 bases from J, leaving 12 bases between. Written as DNA, the CDR3 is TGCAGCGTGGGTGGGGCAGGCTACAATGAGCAGTTCTTC. Translating it yields CSVGGAGYNEQFF.

Concerning this clone: The sample holds other DNA sequences that translate to the same CDR3. The V call is TRBV11-2, the J call TRBJ2-7; D is undetermined. CDR3 size: 11 residues. Germline loops: CDR1 SGHAT, CDR2 FQNNGV. V was pared by 8 bases and J by 1 base, with 6 bases between. This CDR3 reads CASSWSYEQYF. The CDR3 DNA follows: TGTGCCAGCTCTTGGTCCTACGAGCAGTACTTC.

V gene TRBV28 combines with J gene TRBJ2-7; 9 bases match TRBD1. In germline, CDR1 is MDHEN, CDR2 SYDVKM. The CDR3 is made up of 12 amino acids. V gave up 7 bases and J gave up 6 bases; unmatched junction bases: 4. The CDR3 region is CASIQGAGEQYF. In DNA, the CDR3 is TGTGCCAGCATACAGGGGGCTGGCGAGCAGTACTTC.

The chain joins TRBV4-3 to TRBJ2-1; possible D gene TRBD2, 5 bases. Germline V CDR1 and CDR2: LGHNA, YSLEER. This CDR3 spans 16 amino acids. V was cut by 4 bases and J by 6 bases, with 19 bases left in between. The DNA of the CDR3 is TGCGCCAGCAGCCCGACGGCGGGCTTGGCCCCCAATGAGCAGTTCTTC. Translating gives CASSPTAGLAPNEQFF.